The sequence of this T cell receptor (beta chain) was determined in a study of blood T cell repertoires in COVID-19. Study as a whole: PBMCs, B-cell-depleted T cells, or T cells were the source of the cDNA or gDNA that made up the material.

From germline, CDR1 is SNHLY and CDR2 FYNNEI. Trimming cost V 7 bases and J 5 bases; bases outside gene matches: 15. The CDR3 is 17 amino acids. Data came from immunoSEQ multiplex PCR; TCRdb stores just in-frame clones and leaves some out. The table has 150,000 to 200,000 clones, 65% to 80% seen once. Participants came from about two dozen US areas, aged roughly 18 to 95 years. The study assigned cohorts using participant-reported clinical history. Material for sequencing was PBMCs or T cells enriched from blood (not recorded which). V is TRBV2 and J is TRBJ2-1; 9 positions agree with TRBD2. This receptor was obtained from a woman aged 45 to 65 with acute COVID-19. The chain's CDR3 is CASMAPTQSGGNNEQFF. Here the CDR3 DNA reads TGTGCCAGCATGGCTCCAACGCAGAGCGGGGGGAACAATGAGCAGTTCTTC.